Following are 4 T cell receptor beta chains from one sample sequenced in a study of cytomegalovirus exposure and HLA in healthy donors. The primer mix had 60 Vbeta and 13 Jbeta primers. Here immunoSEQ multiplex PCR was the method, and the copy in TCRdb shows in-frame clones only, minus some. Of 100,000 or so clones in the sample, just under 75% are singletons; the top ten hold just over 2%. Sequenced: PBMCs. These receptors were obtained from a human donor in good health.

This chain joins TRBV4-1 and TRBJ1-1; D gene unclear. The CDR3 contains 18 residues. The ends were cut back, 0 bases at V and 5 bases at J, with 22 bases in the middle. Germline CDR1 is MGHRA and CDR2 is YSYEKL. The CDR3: CASSQDITTAGFRTEAFF. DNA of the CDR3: TGCGCCAGCAGCCAAGACATCACCACAGCGGGGTTCAGAACTGAAGCTTTCTTT.

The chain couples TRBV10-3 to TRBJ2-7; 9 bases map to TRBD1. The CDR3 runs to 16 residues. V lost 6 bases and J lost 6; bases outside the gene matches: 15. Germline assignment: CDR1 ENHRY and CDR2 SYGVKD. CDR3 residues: CAIRTGTGNAGGEQYF. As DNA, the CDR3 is TGTGCCATCAGGACCGGGACAGGGAACGCCGGCGGCGAGCAGTACTTC.

CDR3 bases: TGTGCCACAAACAGGGGAGGACTGAACACTGAAGCTTTCTTT. Its translation is CATNRGGLNTEAFF. This chain links TRBV18 with TRBJ1-1, with TRBD1 matching 7 bases. The germline gives CDR1 KGHSH, CDR2 LQKENI. This CDR3 region has 14 residues. V trimming: 10 bases; J trimming: 0 bases; junction bases outside the gene matches: 8.

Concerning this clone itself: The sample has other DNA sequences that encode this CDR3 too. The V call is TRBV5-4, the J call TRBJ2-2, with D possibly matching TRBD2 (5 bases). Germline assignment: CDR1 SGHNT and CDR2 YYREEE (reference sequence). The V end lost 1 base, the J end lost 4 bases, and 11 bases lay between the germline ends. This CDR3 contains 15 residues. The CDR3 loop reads CASSLSWAGTGELFF. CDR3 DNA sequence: TGTGCCAGCAGCTTGAGCTGGGCGGGCACCGGGGAGCTGTTTTTT.